The 14 T cell receptor beta chains presented below share a single source sample, sequenced in a study of cytomegalovirus exposure and HLA in healthy donors. The PCR employed 60 Vbeta primers together with 13 Jbeta primers. The data were produced by immunoSEQ multiplex PCR, yet TCRdb's version contains in-frame clones alone and is incomplete. The data show approximately 110,000 clones, and the top ten clones hold approximately 3.8%. Sequencing was carried out using PBMCs. These receptors were taken from a man aged 18 to 30 in good health and CMV-seronegative.

The chain carries TRBV11-2 and TRBJ2-1; D is undetermined. CDR1 is SGHAT, CDR2 FQNNGV, per germline. The CDR3 is 12 amino acids. V lost 1 base, J lost 6 bases, and 4 bases lay in between. CDR3 in amino acids: CASSLVGNEQFF. In DNA form, the CDR3 reads TGTGCCAGCAGCTTAGTCGGCAATGAGCAGTTCTTC. Full variable domain (remainder filled in from reference TRBV11-2 and TRBJ2-1): EAGVAQSPRYKIIEKRQSVAFWCNPISGHATLYWYQQILGQGPKLLIQFQNNGVVDDSQLPKDRFSAERLKGVDSTLKIQPAKLEDSAVYLCASSLVGNEQFFGPGTRLTVL.

The gene calls are TRBV5-6 and TRBJ1-2, with TRBD1 identical over 7 bases. This CDR3 has 15 residues. Germline CDR1 and CDR2: SGHDT and YYEEEE. The junction had 4 bases not matched to a gene; V was cut back by 0 bases and J by 2 bases. CDR3 coding DNA: TGTGCCAGCAGCTTGGATATGGGACAGAACTATGGCTACACCTTC. This codes for CASSLDMGQNYGYTF.

The chain has TRBV28 and TRBJ1-5; no clear D. Trimming pared 2 bases from V and 5 bases from J, leaving 4 bases between. Germline lookup yields CDR1 MDHEN and CDR2 SYDVKM. This CDR3 region has 12 residues. CDR3 nucleotide sequence: TGTGCCAGCAGTTTAACGGATCAGCCCCAGCATTTT. Translating it yields CASSLTDQPQHF.

The rearrangement uses TRBV19 and TRBJ1-5, with no clear D. This CDR3 has 14 amino acids. V lost 1 base to trimming and J lost 0 bases, with 4 bases between them. From germline, CDR1 is LNHDA and CDR2 SQIVND (reference sequence). Here the CDR3 DNA reads TGTGCCAGTAGTATAGGCAGTAGCAATCAGCCCCAGCATTTT. Protein sequence: CASSIGSSNQPQHF. Full variable domain (missing parts from reference TRBV19 and TRBJ1-5): DGGITQSPKYLFRKEGQNVTLSCEQNLNHDAMYWYRQDPGQGLRLIYYSQIVNDFQKGDIAEGYSVSREKKESFPLTVTSAQKNPTAFYLCASSIGSSNQPQHFGDGTRLSIL.

V gene TRBV28 combines with J gene TRBJ1-2, with unresolved D. V was trimmed by 2 bases and J by 8 bases, leaving 12 bases between them. The germline V gene has CDR1 MDHEN and CDR2 SYDVKM. CDR3 length equals 13 residues. The CDR3 DNA reads TGTGCCAGCAGTTTACTAGAAATCTTAGGCTACACCTTC. It yields the protein CASSLLEILGYTF.

V usage is TRBV11-2 and J usage is TRBJ1-2, with 8 bases matching TRBD1. The CDR3 covers 14 residues. The trim removed 4 bases at V and 7 bases at J, leaving 8 bases unmatched. Germline loops: CDR1 SGHAT, CDR2 FQNNGV. The CDR3: CASSWGQALSGYTF. The DNA for the CDR3 is TGTGCCAGCAGCTGGGGACAGGCCTTAAGTGGCTACACCTTC.

The rearrangement joins TRBV14 to TRBJ2-1; 11 nucleotides agree with TRBD2. V dropped 3 bases and J dropped 7; count of bases not matched to a gene: 5. The CDR3 runs 15 residues. Germline V gene lookup returns CDR1 SGHDN and CDR2 FVKESK. The CDR3 loop reads CASSHGLAGFNEQFF. The CDR3 coding sequence is TGTGCCAGCAGCCACGGACTAGCGGGTTTTAATGAGCAGTTCTTC.

The rearrangement joins TRBV7-2 to TRBJ1-3, with D perhaps matching TRBD1 (6 bases). With 1 base removed from V and 4 bases from J, the gap between germline ends came to 11 bases. The CDR3 is made up of 15 amino acids. CDR1 and CDR2 from the germline V gene are SGHTA and FQGNSA. CDR3 protein: CASSLGGGRGNTIYF. CDR3 nucleotide sequence: TGTGCCAGCAGCTTAGGAGGGGGACGGGGAAACACCATATATTTT.

This rearrangement joins TRBV6-1 to TRBJ2-5; a weak D match, TRBD1 (6 bases). Looked up from germline, CDR1 is MNHNS and CDR2 is SASEGT. The CDR3 extends over 14 amino acids. V lost 8 bases and J 5 bases, leaving 18 bases between the germline ends. The CDR3 reads CASRISGRGETQYF. CDR3 bases: TGTGCCAGCCGAATCTCTGGTAGGGGGGAGACCCAGTACTTC.

This chain links TRBV4-1 with TRBJ1-5, with TRBD1 as a possible D gene (6 bases). The CDR3 runs to 14 residues. Germline V gives CDR1 MGHRA, CDR2 YSYEKL. The germline V and J ends were trimmed by 6 bases and 5 bases, with 14 bases remaining between them. The CDR3 spells CASSWGGRDQPQHF. The CDR3, as DNA: TGCGCCAGCAGTTGGGGGGGGCGCGATCAGCCCCAGCATTTT.

V is TRBV19 and J is TRBJ2-1; TRBD2 matches 11 bases. CDR3 size: 16 residues. Germline CDR1 LNHDA, CDR2 SQIVND (reference sequence). The trim removed 4 bases at V and 6 bases at J, leaving 8 bases unmatched. In nucleotides, the CDR3 is TGTGCCAGTAGTACCAGGTGGCTAGCGGGAGGCAATGAGCAGTTCTTC. It codes for CASSTRWLAGGNEQFF.

This chain connects TRBV19 to TRBJ2-2; TRBD1 matches at 7 bases. The CDR3 is made up of 16 amino acids. V gave up 5 bases and J gave up 3 bases; unmatched junction bases: 9. Germline V gene lookup returns CDR1 LNHDA and CDR2 SQIVND (reference sequence). The CDR3 coding sequence is TGTGCCAGTAGTCCCCCGCACAGGGGCGACACCGGGGAGCTGTTTTTT. Translated, it gives CASSPPHRGDTGELFF. Based on the CDR3 plus reference TRBV19 and TRBJ2-2, the full variable domain is DGGITQSPKYLFRKEGQNVTLSCEQNLNHDAMYWYRQDPGQGLRLIYYSQIVNDFQKGDIAEGYSVSREKKESFPLTVTSAQKNPTAFYLCASSPPHRGDTGELFFGEGSRLTVL.

Notes on this clone: Other nucleotide sequences from this sample produce the same CDR3. The chain joins TRBV28 to TRBJ1-1; D might be TRBD1 (6 bases). Germline loops: CDR1 MDHEN, CDR2 SYDVKM. The length of the CDR3 is 12 residues. Trimming removed 5 bases at V and 6 bases at J, with 10 bases between. CDR3 sequence (DNA): TGTGCCAGCAGTCCAGGGGTCGCTGAAGCTTTCTTT. Encoded protein: CASSPGVAEAFF.

The genes are TRBV5-6 and TRBJ2-6; no definite D call. The CDR3 runs 15 residues. In germline, CDR1 is SGHDT, CDR2 YYEEEE. V lost 1 base and J lost 4, with 9 bases in between. CDR3 bases: TGTGCCAGCAGCTTGACCCCTAAAGGGGCCAACGTCCTGACTTTC. Protein product: CASSLTPKGANVLTF.